Listed here are 14 T cell receptor beta chains from one sample, sequenced in a study of blood T cell repertoires in COVID-19. Clones were read by immunoSEQ multiplex PCR, and TCRdb kept only the in-frame ones, dropping some. This table holds approximately 150,000 clones, 83% found once. The specimen was peripheral blood. These receptor sequences come from a woman in her 70s who had recovered from COVID-19.

This chain connects TRBV2 to TRBJ1-5; 7 bases are shared with TRBD1. J gave up 0 bases and V 6 bases, and 5 bases lay outside the gene matches. This CDR3 contains 15 residues. Germline V gives CDR1 SNHLY, CDR2 FYNNEI. The CDR3 protein is CASSRQGPSNQPQHF. CDR3 coding DNA: TGTGCCAGCAGCCGACAGGGACCTAGCAATCAGCCCCAGCATTTT. Filled out from reference TRBV2 and TRBJ1-5, the complete variable domain reads EPEVTQTPSHQVTQMGQEVILRCVPISNHLYFYWYRQILGQKVEFLVSFYNNEISEKSEIFDDQFSVERPDGSNFTLKIRSTKLEDSAMYFCASSRQGPSNQPQHFGDGTRLSIL.

V usage is TRBV5-1 and J usage is TRBJ2-7, with a weak D call TRBD2 (6 bases). Germline CDR1 and CDR2: SGHRS and YFSETQ. The CDR3 sequence is 14 residues long. V was shortened by 4 bases and J by 6 bases, with 17 bases between the two germline ends. In DNA, the CDR3 is TGCGCCAGCAGCCTGGAGGGGACCGGGGGCGAGCAGTACTTC. This sequence encodes CASSLEGTGGEQYF.

The J gene is TRBJ1-1, the V gene TRBV18, with 7 nucleotides matching TRBD1. This CDR3 has 15 amino acids. The V segment lost 6 bases and the J segment 1 base; nucleotides outside the gene matches: 8. Germline V gene lookup returns CDR1 KGHSH and CDR2 LQKENI. The CDR3 coding sequence is TGTGCCAGCTCCGACACAGGGGCGGCGAACACTGAAGCTTTCTTT. Translation: CASSDTGAANTEAFF.

The V and J genes are TRBV5-4 and TRBJ2-3, with TRBD1 matching 7 bases. Germline lookup yields CDR1 SGHNT and CDR2 YYREEE (reference sequence). This CDR3 comprises 16 residues. The V and J ends lost 1 base and 0 bases, in that order; junction bases with no gene match: 5. CDR3 sequence (DNA): TGTGCCAGCAGCTTGCTTCAGGGACAGAGCACAGATACGCAGTATTTT. Its protein is CASSLLQGQSTDTQYF.

V and J are TRBV7-2 and TRBJ2-7, with D perhaps TRBD2 (5 bases). The germline CDR1 and CDR2 sequences are SGHTA and FQGNSA. This CDR3 is 13 amino acids long. V lost 5 bases and J lost 9, with 17 bases in between. The CDR3 is CASSPRRLGGQYF. CDR3 sequence (DNA): TGTGCCAGCAGCCCAAGGAGGTTAGGTGGGCAGTACTTC.

The chain has TRBV27 and TRBJ1-1, with 9 bases identical to TRBD1. This CDR3 has 15 amino acids. The germline V gene encodes CDR1 MNHEY and CDR2 SMNVEV (reference sequence). V lost 5 bases to trimming and J lost 5 bases; unmatched junction nucleotides: 9. The CDR3 loop is CASSTPGQGRTEAFF. CDR3 DNA sequence: TGTGCCAGCAGTACACCGGGACAGGGACGGACTGAAGCTTTCTTT.

J is TRBJ2-1 and V is TRBV12-5, with a weak D call TRBD1 (5 bases). The CDR3 sequence is 14 residues long. The ends were cut back, 1 base at V and 3 bases at J, with 7 bases in the middle. CDR1 is LGHNT, CDR2 FRNRAP, per germline. The CDR3 region is CASGLGQFYNEQFF. In DNA form, the CDR3 reads TGTGCTAGTGGTTTGGGACAGTTCTACAATGAGCAGTTCTTC.

The J gene is TRBJ1-1, the V gene TRBV5-4, with TRBD1 identical over 10 bases. Germline V gives CDR1 SGHNT, CDR2 YYREEE (reference sequence). The CDR3 has 15 amino acids. With V trimmed by 4 bases and J by 3 bases, 6 bases remained unmatched. CDR3 region: CASSPFGQGDTEAFF. The CDR3 DNA reads TGTGCCAGCAGCCCCTTCGGACAGGGGGACACTGAAGCTTTCTTT.

In its sample, this clone was seen a few times. The chain uses TRBV19 and TRBJ1-2; the D is unclear. The length of the CDR3 is 12 residues. CDR1 LNHDA and CDR2 SQIVND come from the germline V gene (reference sequence). Trimming removed 3 bases from V and 8 bases from J, with 10 bases in between. In DNA form, the CDR3 reads TGTGCCAGTAGTATTCGGCGGTCCGGCTACACCTTC. Protein product: CASSIRRSGYTF.

The chain carries TRBV2 and TRBJ1-1; TRBD1 matches 7 bases. The CDR3 has 18 residues. The germline gives CDR1 SNHLY, CDR2 FYNNEI. J lost 0 bases, V lost 6 bases, and 16 bases had no gene match. The CDR3 nucleotides are TGTGCCAGCAGGCATGGGCGGGGCACAGGGGACATGAACACTGAAGCTTTCTTT. Its translation: CASRHGRGTGDMNTEAFF.

This chain joins TRBV5-4 and TRBJ1-2, with 8 positions matching TRBD1. This CDR3 has 16 amino acids. J was trimmed by 7 bases and V by 0 bases; bases with no gene match: 11. The germline V gene encodes CDR1 SGHNT and CDR2 YYREEE (reference sequence). In DNA, the CDR3 is TGTGCCAGCAGCTTGGACCAGGTTATCAGGGGGCTTGGCTACACCTTC. This gives the protein CASSLDQVIRGLGYTF. The variable domain in full, with the rest retrieved from reference TRBV5-4 and TRBJ1-2, is ETGVTQSPTHLIKTRGQQVTLRCSSQSGHNTVSWYQQALGQGPQFIFQYYREEENGRGNFPPRFSGLQFPNYSSELNVNALELDDSALYLCASSLDQVIRGLGYTFGSGTRLTVV.

This clone was found a few times. The rearrangement links TRBV12-3 or TRBV12-4 to TRBJ1-5; D perhaps matches TRBD1 (6 bases). Trimming cost V 2 bases and J 8 bases, with 10 bases left between them. The CDR3 runs to 13 residues. The CDR3 DNA is TGTGCCAGCAGTTTATTCAGGGGAGAGCCCCAGCATTTT. It translates to CASSLFRGEPQHF.

The rearrangement links TRBV18 to TRBJ1-1, with 11 bases lining up with TRBD1. The germline V gene encodes CDR1 KGHSH and CDR2 LQKENI. Trimming took 3 bases from V and 7 from J; bases not matched to a gene: 1. The CDR3 runs 13 residues. The DNA for the CDR3 is TGTGCCAGCTCACCCGGGACAGGGGGTGAAGCTTTCTTT. It codes for CASSPGTGGEAFF. The complete variable domain, with remaining parts taken from reference TRBV18 and TRBJ1-1, reads NAGVMQNPRHLVRRRGQEARLRCSPMKGHSHVYWYRQLPEEGLKFMVYLQKENIIDESGMPKERFSAEFPKEGPSILRIQQVVRGDSAAYFCASSPGTGGEAFFGQGTRLTVV.

This chain links TRBV13 with TRBJ2-3, with 8 bases fitting TRBD1. V dropped 4 bases and J dropped 1; count of bases not matched to a gene: 7. From germline, CDR1 is PRHDT and CDR2 FYEKMQ (reference sequence). The CDR3 spans 16 residues. CDR3 protein: CASSSRTGYGTDTQYF. CDR3 in DNA: TGTGCCAGCAGCTCTCGGACAGGGTATGGCACAGATACGCAGTATTTT.